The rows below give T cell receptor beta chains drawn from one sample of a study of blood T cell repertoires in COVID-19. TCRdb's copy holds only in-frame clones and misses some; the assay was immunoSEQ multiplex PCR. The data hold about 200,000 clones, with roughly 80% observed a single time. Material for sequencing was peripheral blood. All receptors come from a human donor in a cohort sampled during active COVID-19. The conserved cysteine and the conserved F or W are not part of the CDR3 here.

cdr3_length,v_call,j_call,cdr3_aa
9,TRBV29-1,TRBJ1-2,SWDRGSSYT
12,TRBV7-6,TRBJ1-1,ASSLRDRAAEAF
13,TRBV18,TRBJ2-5,ASSLQGRGGETQY
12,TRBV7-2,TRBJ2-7,ASSPYRTNYEQY
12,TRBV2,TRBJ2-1,ASRPGLAGHEQF
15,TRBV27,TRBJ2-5,ASKDAGGQGGPETQY
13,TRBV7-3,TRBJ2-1,ASSLNSGVGDEQF
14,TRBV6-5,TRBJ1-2,ASSYYGSPVGYGYT
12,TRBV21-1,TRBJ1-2,ASSKVRGSSGYT
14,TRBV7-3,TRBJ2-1,ASSLGSGTFRGEQF
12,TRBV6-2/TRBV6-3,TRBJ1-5,ASSRQGGNQPQH
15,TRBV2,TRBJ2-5,ASSPTSGSPPEETQY
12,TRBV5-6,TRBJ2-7,ASSWRTGSYEQY
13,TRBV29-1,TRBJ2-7,SVGFWDRGLYEQY
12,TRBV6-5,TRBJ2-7,ASSYSVRGIEQY
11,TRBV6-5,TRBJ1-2,ASRHGGGDGYT
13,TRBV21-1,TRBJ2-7,ASSKDGQGAREQY
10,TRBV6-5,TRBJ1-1,ASRTGGTEAF
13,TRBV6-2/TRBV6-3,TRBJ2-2,ASGLEAGITGELF
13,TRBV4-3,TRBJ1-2,ASSQEQGGGYGYT
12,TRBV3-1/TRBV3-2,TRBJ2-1,ASSRTGTYNEQF
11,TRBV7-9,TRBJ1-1,ASSPQGSTEAF
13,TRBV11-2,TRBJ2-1,ASSRRQGAYNEQF
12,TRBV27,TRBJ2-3,ATADRGGPDTQY
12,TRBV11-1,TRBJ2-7,ASSSTEQGYEQY
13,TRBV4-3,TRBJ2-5,ASSRGGRETETQY
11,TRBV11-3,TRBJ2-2,ASSLGVIGELF
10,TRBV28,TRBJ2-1,ASSSSGPRQF
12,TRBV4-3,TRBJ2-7,ASSSRDNVYEQY
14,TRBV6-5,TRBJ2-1,ASSYLAGGGYNEQF
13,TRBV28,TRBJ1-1,ASSKHTGDKLEAF
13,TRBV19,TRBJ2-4,ASLGRDRAKNIQY